This record concerns one T cell receptor (beta chain) sequence. Its specificity is unknown. This sample is part of a study of tumor and adjacent non-tumor tissue in lung cancer. The library came from three nested PCR rounds adapted from ARM-PCR protocols. TCRdb re-derived calls from the multiplex PCR reads in MiXCR, one entry per CDR3 protein. The profile shows some 71,000 distinct CDR3 sequences, roughly two thirds of them singletons. This CDR3 region has 15 residues. Germline lookup yields CDR1 SGDLS and CDR2 YYNGEE. V lost 4 bases and J lost 2, with 12 bases in between. General study points: Compared with tumor, normal lung showed significantly lower TCR diversity.

The template was RNA from unsorted bulk tissue. This TCR was sampled from a woman aged 35 to 49 with non-small cell lung cancer. The sequencing sample was made of lung tumor tissue. This chain connects TRBV9 to TRBJ1-4, with a tentative D call TRBD1 (5 bases). CDR3 residues: CASSPGMFTNEKLFF. The CDR3 DNA sequence: TGTGCCAGCAGCCCAGGGATGTTCACTAATGAAAAACTGTTTTTT.